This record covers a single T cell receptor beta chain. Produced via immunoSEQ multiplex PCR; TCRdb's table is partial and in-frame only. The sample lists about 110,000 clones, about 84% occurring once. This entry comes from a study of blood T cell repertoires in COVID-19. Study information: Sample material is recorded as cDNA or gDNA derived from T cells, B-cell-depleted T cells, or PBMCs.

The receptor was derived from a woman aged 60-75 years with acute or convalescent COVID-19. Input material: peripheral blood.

CDR3 DNA sequence: TGTGCCACCAGCCCTGGACAGACCCCCTTCGATGGCTACACCTTC. Translated, it gives CATSPGQTPFDGYTF. The chain has TRBV15 and TRBJ1-2, with D possibly TRBD1 on 6 matching bases. From germline, CDR1 is LNHNV and CDR2 YYDKDF (reference sequence). This CDR3 has 15 amino acids. V was pared by 5 bases and J by 6 bases, with 19 bases between.